The clone carrying this T cell receptor (beta chain) was observed a few times. Its antigen is not known. The sample comes from a study of post-analysis software for immune sequencing data. Study background: Included courses were relapsing-remitting and secondary progressive multiple sclerosis; progressive-relapsing multiple sclerosis was also included.

Study-wide points: Under the F measure, samples that were prepared in one batch clustered strongly together.

Each TCR beta cDNA library carried unique molecular identifiers. It was from roughly 1 to 10 million T cells that about 500,000 cDNA molecules came. Each CDR3 protein is one row after TCRdb ran MiXCR on the PCR reads. This repertoire shows roughly 620,000 distinct CDR3 sequences, about 40% found once; its top ten account for 1.5% to 2%. The TCR comes from a girl aged 10-17 years with multiple sclerosis. The sequenced sample consisted of blood.

CDR3 sequence reads: CASSSPGRRSYNEQFF. In DNA form, the CDR3 reads TGTGCCAGCAGTTCTCCGGGACGAAGATCCTACAATGAGCAGTTCTTC. The rearrangement uses TRBV12-3 or TRBV12-4 and TRBJ2-1, with D perhaps assigned TRBD1 or TRBD2 (5 bases each). V gave up 4 bases and J gave up 1 base, with 14 bases separating them. The length of the CDR3 is 16 residues.